The 29 T cell receptor beta chains given below trace back to one sample, sequenced in a study of glioma-infiltrating T cells. Amplification of TCR alpha and beta CDR3 regions from RNA used iRepertoire nested multiplex PCR. TCRdb re-analysed the multiplex PCR reads in MiXCR, keeping a single row per CDR3 protein. The sample has approximately 120,000 distinct CDR3 sequences; 20% to 30% are singletons. Specimen: glioma tissue, nonneoplastic brain tissue, or PBMCs (not recorded which). The receptors were gathered from a human donor with low-grade glioma or glioblastoma, undergoing nonglioma brain surgery, or in good health (not recorded which).

This clonotype was seen many times. This chain links TRBV11-2 with TRBJ2-1; the match to TRBD2 covers 9 bases. Per the germline V gene, CDR1 is SGHAT and CDR2 is FQNNGV. This CDR3 comprises 20 residues. Losses at the gene ends were 5 bases for V and 7 bases for J; bases not matched to a gene: 24. The CDR3 protein is CASSPDIGGRALGNGNEQFF. CDR3 DNA: TGTGCCAGCAGCCCCGATATCGGCGGGAGGGCCCTCGGTAATGGTAATGAGCAGTTCTTC. Full variable domain (outside the CDR3, taken from reference TRBV11-2 and TRBJ2-1): EAGVAQSPRYKIIEKRQSVAFWCNPISGHATLYWYQQILGQGPKLLIQFQNNGVVDDSQLPKDRFSAERLKGVDSTLKIQPAKLEDSAVYLCASSPDIGGRALGNGNEQFFGPGTRLTVL.

At least ten counts were recorded for this clonotype. The gene calls are TRBV4-1 and TRBJ2-1; the D gene is possibly TRBD2 (6 bases). In germline, CDR1 is MGHRA, CDR2 YSYEKL. V was trimmed by 0 bases and J by 4 bases, leaving 16 bases between them. This CDR3 contains 17 residues. The CDR3 loop reads CASSQERIAAGYNEQFF. The CDR3 DNA follows: TGCGCCAGCAGCCAAGAAAGGATCGCCGCGGGATACAATGAGCAGTTCTTC.

V usage is TRBV3-1 and J usage is TRBJ2-1; TRBD2 matches 8 bases. With V trimmed by 1 base and J by 10 bases, 3 bases remained unmatched. The V gene's germline CDR1 is LGHDT and CDR2 YNNKEL (reference sequence). The CDR3 consists of 13 residues. The CDR3 spells CASSQVAGGEQFF. CDR3 nucleotides: TGTGCCAGCAGCCAAGTCGCGGGAGGCGAGCAGTTCTTC.

This clonotype was seen only a few times. The junction and the germline gene differ at one end; a read error may be behind it. CDR3 in amino acids: CGAGYQGVGQPQHF. DNA for the CDR3: TGCGGTGCTGGGTACCAGGGGGTAGGCCAGCCCCAGCATTTT. The chain joins TRBV20-1 to TRBJ1-5; 7 bases map to TRBD1. Germline V gene lookup returns CDR1 DFQATT and CDR2 SNEGSKA (reference sequence). This CDR3 is built from 14 residues.

On this clonotype: One end of the junction does not line up with germline, which may come from a read error. The CDR3 sequence: CSSAGGQFTYEQYF. For the CDR3, the DNA is TGTTCCAGTGCAGGGGGCCAGTTTACCTACGAGCAGTACTTC. This chain links TRBV6-2 or TRBV6-3 with TRBJ2-7; 8 bases agree with TRBD1. The CDR3 length is 14 residues. Per the germline V gene, CDR1 is MNHEY and CDR2 is SVGEGT.

This clonotype was seen only a few times. The rearrangement uses TRBV19 and TRBJ2-1; possible D gene TRBD1, 6 bases. Germline loops: CDR1 LNHDA, CDR2 SQIVND (reference sequence). Trimming shortened V by 3 bases and J by 7 bases, and 22 bases separated the two germline ends. There are 17 residues in the CDR3. The CDR3 bases are TGTGCCAGTAGTATTTCCTCTGGCAGGGGCGCAAGGAATGAGCAGTTCTTC. The encoded protein is CASSISSGRGARNEQFF.

This clonotype occurred many times. V gene TRBV27 combines with J gene TRBJ2-3, with TRBD1 as a possible D gene (5 bases). The germline V gene encodes CDR1 MNHEY and CDR2 SMNVEV (reference sequence). The CDR3 sequence is 13 residues long. The V end was cut by 6 bases, the J end by 2 bases, with 9 bases between. CDR3 sequence reads: CASRAGNTDTQYF. CDR3 bases: TGTGCCAGCAGGGCAGGGAACACAGATACGCAGTATTTT.

Details on this clonotype: Possible read error: a much larger clone is one base away. The gene calls are TRBV27 and TRBJ2-7; D gene ambiguous. Germline values: CDR1 MNHEY, CDR2 SMNVEV (reference sequence). V was trimmed by 2 bases and J by 2 bases, leaving 10 bases between them. The CDR3 spans 14 residues. The CDR3 here is CASSLGTGAYEQYF. In nucleotides, the CDR3 is TGTGCCAGCAGTTTAGGCACGGGCGCCTACGAGCAGTACTTC.

This clonotype was picked up many times. The rearrangement links TRBV5-1 to TRBJ2-7; 10 nucleotides align to TRBD1. V gave up 1 base and J gave up 8 bases; unmatched junction bases: 15. Germline V gene lookup returns CDR1 SGHRS and CDR2 YFSETQ. The CDR3 consists of 17 residues. CDR3 sequence reads: CASSLILTGGGRTQQYF. CDR3 in DNA: TGCGCCAGCAGCTTGATATTGACAGGGGGCGGCCGTACCCAGCAGTACTTC.

Many counts were recorded for this clonotype. The rearrangement joins TRBV20-1 to TRBJ2-1; tentative D call: TRBD2 (5 bases). With 6 bases removed from V and 7 bases from J, the gap between germline ends came to 10 bases. This CDR3 spans 11 amino acids. The V gene's germline CDR1 is DFQATT and CDR2 SNEGSKA (reference sequence). The CDR3 reads CSAIEGNEQFF. In DNA form, the CDR3 reads TGCAGTGCGATCGAGGGAAATGAGCAGTTCTTC.

Of note for this clonotype: It may be a read error: a sequence one base away is much more abundant. This chain uses TRBV19 with TRBJ2-7; D might be TRBD1 or TRBD2, each matching 5 bases. The CDR3 covers 14 residues. From germline, CDR1 is LNHDA and CDR2 SQIVND (reference sequence). The CDR3 nucleotides read TGTGCCAGTAGTACCCCGGGGCTTTCCTACGAGAAGTACTTC. It yields the protein CASSTPGLSYEKYF.

This clonotype occurred many times. This chain links TRBV14 with TRBJ1-2; D is unresolved. Trimming took 3 bases from V and 3 from J, leaving 20 bases between them. Germline CDR1 SGHDN, CDR2 FVKESK. This CDR3 spans 17 amino acids. For the CDR3, the DNA is TGTGCCAGCAGCCAGGAGGAGTCGGTCCTCTTTCACTATGGCTACACCTTC. Translating it yields CASSQEESVLFHYGYTF. The entire variable domain, with the rest obtained from reference TRBV14 and TRBJ1-2, is as follows: EAGVTQFPSHSVIEKGQTVTLRCDPISGHDNLYWYRRVMGKEIKFLLHFVKESKQDESGMPNNRFLAERTGGTYSTLKVQPAELEDSGVYFCASSQEESVLFHYGYTFGSGTRLTVV.

This clonotype was recorded many times. This sequence joins TRBV20-1 and TRBJ2-1, with TRBD2 matching 10 bases. The germline CDR1 and CDR2 sequences are DFQATT and SNEGSKA (reference sequence). The CDR3 extends over 14 amino acids. J lost 6 bases, V lost 5 bases, and 7 bases had no gene match. In DNA form, the CDR3 reads TGCAGTGCTCCCACTAGCGGGAAGGTCAATGAGCAGTTCTTC. It encodes CSAPTSGKVNEQFF.

This clonotype occurred many times. The V call is TRBV7-8, the J call TRBJ2-3; D possibly uses TRBD1 or TRBD2 (5 bases each). Per the germline V gene, CDR1 is SGHVS and CDR2 is FQNEAQ. The CDR3 loop spans 17 amino acids. Trimming pared 5 bases from V and 0 bases from J, leaving 18 bases between. The CDR3 protein is CASSPNEWDRSTDTQYF. For the CDR3, the DNA is TGTGCCAGCAGCCCGAATGAATGGGACCGCAGCACAGATACGCAGTATTTT. Full variable domain (outside the CDR3, taken from reference TRBV7-8 and TRBJ2-3): GAGVSQSPRYKVAKRGQDVALRCDPISGHVSLFWYQQALGQGPEFLTYFQNEAQLDKSGLPSDRFFAERPEGSVSTLKIQRTQQEDSAVYLCASSPNEWDRSTDTQYFGPGTRLTVL.

Comment on this clonotype: This may arise from a read error, as a much more abundant clone is one base away. V is TRBV4-3 and J is TRBJ1-3, with 8 bases matching TRBD1. The CDR3 length is 15 residues. Germline assignment: CDR1 LGHNA and CDR2 YSLEER. The V segment lost 8 bases and the J segment 4 bases; nucleotides outside the gene matches: 10. CDR3 in amino acids: CASGTDRGEGNTIYF. DNA of the CDR3: TGCGCCAGCGGCACCGACAGGGGCGAAGGAAACACCATATATTTT.

In its sample, this clonotype was seen many times. The CDR3 nucleotides are TGTGCCAGCAGCGTCGCCGGGACAGGGCTTCAGCCCCAGCATTTT. It translates to CASSVAGTGLQPQHF. This chain joins TRBV7-2 and TRBJ1-5; TRBD1 matches at 9 bases. CDR1 SGHTA and CDR2 FQGNSA come from the germline V gene. V lost 5 bases and J lost 6; bases outside the gene matches: 8. The CDR3 consists of 15 residues. Full variable domain (missing parts from reference TRBV7-2 and TRBJ1-5): GAGVSQSPSNKVTEKGKDVELRCDPISGHTALYWYRQSLGQGLEFLIYFQGNSAPDKSGLPSDRFSAERTGGSVSTLTIQRTQQEDSAVYLCASSVAGTGLQPQHFGDGTRLSIL.

On this clonotype: An end of the junction differs from the germline gene, which may be a read error. The rearrangement joins TRBV6-2 or TRBV6-3 to TRBJ2-1; D remains ambiguous. The CDR3 spans 15 residues. The germline gives CDR1 MNHEY, CDR2 SVGEGT. The CDR3 DNA is TGTGCCAGCAGTGGGCGAGTAACCGGCTTGGATGATCAGTTCTTC. Translation gives CASSGRVTGLDDQFF.

Comments on this clonotype: This may stem from a read error, because a much larger clone lies one nucleotide away. The rearrangement uses TRBV14 and TRBJ1-3; D not certain. This CDR3 region has 14 residues. The germline gives CDR1 SGHDN, CDR2 FVKESK. The CDR3 protein is CAGSQLGSGNTIYF. CDR3 DNA: TGTGCCGGCAGCCAGTTGGGATCTGGAAACACCATATATTTT. The variable domain in full, with the rest retrieved from reference TRBV14 and TRBJ1-3, is EAGVTQFPSHSVIEKGQTVTLRCDPISGHDNLYWYRRVMGKEIKFLLHFVKESKQDESGMPNNRFLAERTGGTYSTLKVQPAELEDSGVYFCAGSQLGSGNTIYFGEGSWLTVV.

This clonotype was counted many times. The rearrangement joins TRBV27 to TRBJ2-1; D perhaps matches TRBD2 (5 bases). CDR3 length equals 15 residues. Germline CDR1 reads MNHEY; CDR2 reads SMNVEV (reference sequence). V lost 6 bases to trimming and J lost 0 bases, with 12 bases between them. CDR3 amino acids: CASRRGFSSYNEQFF. The CDR3, as DNA: TGTGCCAGCAGGAGAGGGTTCAGCTCCTACAATGAGCAGTTCTTC.

The chain links TRBV4-1 to TRBJ2-5; D remains ambiguous. The J call may be faulty, since TRBJ2-4 better matches the DNA end. The germline gives CDR1 MGHRA, CDR2 YSYEKL. This CDR3 is 14 amino acids long. The chain's CDR3 is CASSQELAKNIQYF. In nucleotides, the CDR3 is TGCGCCAGCAGCCAAGAACTAGCCAAAAACATTCAGTACTTC.

The sample holds one count of this clonotype. Since the CDR3 does not end with the conserved phenylalanine or tryptophan, this likely comes from a read error. V is TRBV15 and J is TRBJ1-2; maybe TRBD1 (5 bases). The V gene's germline CDR1 is LNHNV and CDR2 YYDKDF (reference sequence). V dropped 1 base and J dropped 2 bases, with 17 bases sitting between them. The CDR3 contains 17 residues. The CDR3 region is CATSRGPGTLPNYGYTL. The CDR3 nucleotides are TGTGCCACCAGCAGAGGTCCGGGGACTCTTCCGAACTATGGCTACACCCTC.

This clonotype was observed at least ten times. The chain is built from TRBV4-3 and TRBJ2-7, with D perhaps given as TRBD1 or TRBD2 (5 bases each). CDR1 LGHNA and CDR2 YSLEER come from the germline V gene. The CDR3 length is 16 residues. Trimming shortened V by 0 bases and J by 5 bases, and 17 bases separated the two germline ends. CDR3 residues: CASSQDNSRGRDEQYF. For the CDR3, the DNA is TGCGCCAGCAGCCAAGATAATTCGAGGGGTCGGGACGAGCAGTACTTC.

The sample holds many counts of this clonotype. The chain links TRBV6-4 to TRBJ1-1; no definite D call. Trimming took off 2 bases at V and 0 bases at J, with 10 bases between the two ends. This CDR3 contains 15 residues. Looked up from germline, CDR1 is MRHNA and CDR2 is SNTAGT. The CDR3 DNA is TGTGCCAGCAGTGACGGAGTGAGGGTGAACACTGAAGCTTTCTTT. It translates to CASSDGVRVNTEAFF.

This clonotype was seen at least ten times. The chain joins TRBV6-2 or TRBV6-3 to TRBJ2-5; D gene unclear. In germline, CDR1 is MNHEY, CDR2 SVGEGT. This CDR3 spans 13 amino acids. Trimming cost V 2 bases and J 2 bases, with 6 bases left between them. For the CDR3, the DNA is TGTGCCAGCAGTTACGAACTACAAGAGACCCAGTACTTC. Its translation is CASSYELQETQYF.

This clonotype was recorded many times. The genes are TRBV25-1 and TRBJ2-5; tentatively, D is TRBD2 (5 bases). V shed 1 base and J shed 10 bases, with 10 bases lying between them. Germline V CDR1 and CDR2: MGHDK, SYGVNS. This CDR3 is built from 12 residues. The CDR3 DNA is TGTGCCAGCAGTGAATCCTCGAGGGACCAGTACTTC. This translates into CASSESSRDQYF.

This clonotype was recorded at least ten times. The rearrangement uses TRBV2 and TRBJ2-2; the match to TRBD2 covers 7 bases. Losses at the gene ends were 6 bases for V and 3 bases for J; bases not matched to a gene: 7. Germline V gene lookup returns CDR1 SNHLY and CDR2 FYNNEI. The CDR3 is 15 amino acids. CDR3 coding DNA: TGTGCCAGCAGATTCGGGACTACCGACACCGGGGAGCTGTTTTTT. This encodes CASRFGTTDTGELFF.

This clonotype was seen ten or more times. The J gene is TRBJ2-1, the V gene TRBV7-9, with 12 positions matching TRBD2. Germline loops: CDR1 SEHNR, CDR2 FQNEAQ (reference sequence). The CDR3 covers 14 residues. After removal of 7 bases from V and 9 bases from J, the junction contained 7 bases not matched to a gene. Here the CDR3 reads CASTRLAGAGEQFF. In DNA, the CDR3 is TGTGCCAGCACCAGACTAGCGGGAGCGGGTGAGCAGTTCTTC. The complete variable domain, with remaining parts taken from reference TRBV7-9 and TRBJ2-1, reads DTGVSQNPRHKITKRGQNVTFRCDPISEHNRLYWYRQTLGQGPEFLTYFQNEAQLEKSRLLSDRFSAERPKGSFSTLEIQRTEQGDSAMYLCASTRLAGAGEQFFGPGTRLTVL.

The chain employs TRBV9 and TRBJ2-7; D uncertain. This CDR3 is built from 15 residues. The germline V gene encodes CDR1 SGDLS and CDR2 YYNGEE. The V end lost 0 bases, the J end lost 2 bases, and 12 bases lay between the germline ends. CDR3 protein: CASSVGRSLPYEQYF. CDR3 coding DNA: TGTGCCAGCAGCGTAGGGCGGAGCCTCCCCTACGAGCAGTACTTC.

This clonotype appeared a few times. This chain links TRBV5-1 with TRBJ1-1, with D possibly TRBD1 on 6 matching bases. The CDR3 is 14 residues long. V was pared by 3 bases and J by 6 bases, with 15 bases between. Per the germline V gene, CDR1 is SGHRS and CDR2 is YFSETQ. The CDR3 nucleotides read TGCGCCAGCAGCTCGGACAGTTCTAAGCCTGAAGCTTTCTTT. Translating it yields CASSSDSSKPEAFF. Full variable domain (rest looked up from reference TRBV5-1 and TRBJ1-1): KAGVTQTPRYLIKTRGQQVTLSCSPISGHRSVSWYQQTPGQGLQFLFEYFSETQRNKGNFPGRFSGRQFSNSRSEMNVSTLELGDSALYLCASSSDSSKPEAFFGQGTRLTVV.